This TCR beta chain emerged from a study of identical twins. General study findings and limits: Abundant beta clonotypes from cord blood had fewer insertions, unlike memory repertoires, which showed none. Among beta out-of-frame sequences, excess sharing between twins appeared weaker.

In regard to this clonotype: The antigen is unknown.

Carrying unique molecular identifiers, the cDNA also gained a universal primer site through template switching. TCRdb reprocessed the 5' RACE reads with MiXCR, giving one entry per CDR3 protein. The profile shows about 430,000 distinct CDR3 sequences, about 18% of them singletons. The germline V gene encodes CDR1 SGHRS and CDR2 YFSETQ. This CDR3 spans 16 amino acids. The ends were cut back, 4 bases at V and 2 bases at J, with 18 bases in the middle. The TCR originated in a man over 45 in good health. This chain joins TRBV5-1 and TRBJ1-2; possibly TRBD1 for D (5 bases). Input material: naive T cells sorted from blood. The CDR3 spells CASSGTLRGDNYGYTF. CDR3 DNA sequence: TGCGCCAGCAGCGGGACCCTCAGAGGGGACAACTATGGCTACACCTTC.